Each of the 18 T cell receptor beta chains below was sequenced from the same sample in a study of T cell repertoires in aging, cancer and after chemotherapy. Rearranged V-D-J TRB sequences were amplified with a mixed TRB-A/B primer pool. TCRdb re-called the multiplex PCR reads with MiXCR, one entry per CDR3 protein. The data hold 950 to 1,100 distinct CDR3 sequences, with roughly 22% observed a single time. Peripheral blood genomic DNA, not sorted cells or RNA, was the template. The material sequenced was blood. These receptor sequences come from a human donor with a solid tumor.

This chain links TRBV7-7 with TRBJ2-6; 11 nucleotides match TRBD2. Trimming cost V 1 base and J 4 bases; bases outside gene matches: 6. Germline V gene data show CDR1 as SSHAT and CDR2 as FNYEAQ (reference sequence). The CDR3 has 18 residues. CDR3 DNA: TGTGCCAGCAGCTTAGAGTCTAGCGGGGGGACCGGGGCCAACGTCCTGACTTTC. It translates to CASSLESSGGTGANVLTF.

By frequency in the sample, this clonotype is large. The chain carries TRBV30 and TRBJ1-2; 9 bases match TRBD1. CDR1 is GTSNPN and CDR2 is SVGIG in the germline V gene (reference sequence). V lost 1 base to trimming and J lost 8 bases; unmatched junction nucleotides: 14. CDR3 length: 16 amino acids. CDR3 bases: TGTGCCTGGAGTGCCGGGACAGGGTTGGAAGCTAGCGGCTACACCTTC. Translation gives CAWSAGTGLEASGYTF.

Notes on this clonotype: This may come from a read error, since a much larger clone is one base off. V gene TRBV19 combines with J gene TRBJ1-2; the D is unclear. Germline assignment: CDR1 LNHDA and CDR2 SQIVND (reference sequence). The CDR3 runs 13 residues. CDR3: CVSSIRVNYGYTF. The CDR3, as DNA: TGTGTCAGTAGTATTCGTGTAAACTATGGCTACACCTTC.

By share of the sample, this clonotype is medium-sized. The chain has TRBV7-3 and TRBJ2-6, with D unresolved. V was shortened by 5 bases and J by 0 bases, with 8 bases between the two germline ends. Germline CDR1 and CDR2: SGHTA and FQGTGA. The CDR3 loop spans 15 amino acids. Written as DNA, the CDR3 is TGTGCCAGCAGCGCTCAGAGCTCTGGGGCCAACGTCCTGACTTTC. This encodes CASSAQSSGANVLTF.

The sample holds a few counts of this clonotype. The rearrangement uses TRBV6-1 and TRBJ2-2, with 15 bases fitting TRBD2. The germline V gene encodes CDR1 MNHNS and CDR2 SASEGT. V shed 6 bases and J 7 bases; nucleotides not matched to a gene: 12. The CDR3 length is 18 residues. The CDR3: CASSKRTSGGASDGELFF. The CDR3 coding sequence is TGTGCCAGCAGCAAAAGGACTAGCGGGGGGGCCTCGGACGGGGAGCTGTTTTTT.

This clonotype is labeled medium-sized. The chain is built from TRBV6-1 and TRBJ1-2; 7 bases map to TRBD1. The ends lost 0 bases at V and 0 bases at J; junction bases unmatched: 7. This CDR3 contains 17 residues. Germline V gene lookup returns CDR1 MNHNS and CDR2 SASEGT. The CDR3 spells CASSEAPGGGPNYGYTF. CDR3 nucleotides: TGTGCCAGCAGTGAAGCCCCAGGGGGGGGACCTAACTATGGCTACACCTTC.

The chain links TRBV11-2 to TRBJ1-5; perhaps TRBD1 as D (5 bases). The CDR3 covers 15 residues. Germline V gene sequence: CDR1 SGHAT, CDR2 FQNNGV. V was cut by 1 base and J by 5 bases, with 12 bases left in between. The CDR3 protein is CASSLGAGLDQPQHF. Written as DNA, the CDR3 is TGTGCCAGCAGCTTAGGGGCAGGGCTAGATCAGCCCCAGCATTTT.

This clonotype was detected only a few times. The chain recombines TRBV7-6 with TRBJ2-3; possibly TRBD1 or TRBD2 for D (5 bases each). The CDR3 has 18 amino acids. Germline V gene lookup returns CDR1 SGHVS and CDR2 FNYEAQ. V was trimmed by 3 bases and J by 1 base, leaving 20 bases between them. The CDR3 spells CASSFRVGTSSGTDTQYF. The CDR3 nucleotides are TGTGCCAGCAGCTTCAGGGTAGGGACCTCTTCAGGCACAGATACGCAGTATTTT.

The chain recombines TRBV7-9 with TRBJ1-1; weak D call: TRBD1 (5 bases). Trimming cost V 5 bases and J 1 base, with 20 bases left between them. The CDR3 is 17 residues long. Per germline, CDR1 SEHNR and CDR2 FQNEAQ (reference sequence). The CDR3 DNA reads as TGTGCCAGCAGCCCCAGCGGGGGATTAGGAGGGAACACTGAAGCTTTCTTT. It translates to CASSPSGGLGGNTEAFF.

The genes are TRBV30 and TRBJ2-3; TRBD2 matches 10 bases. This CDR3 spans 15 amino acids. The germline gives CDR1 GTSNPN, CDR2 SVGIG (reference sequence). With 8 bases clipped from V and 0 bases from J, the junction kept 8 bases outside the gene matches. CDR3 residues: CARRGLAESTDTQYF. The CDR3 DNA reads TGTGCCCGCCGAGGACTAGCGGAAAGCACAGATACGCAGTATTTT.

By share, this clonotype counts as medium-sized. The chain recombines TRBV24-1 with TRBJ1-5; D not certain. Germline V CDR1 and CDR2: KGHDR, SFDVKD. Trimming shortened V by 1 base and J by 3 bases, and 6 bases separated the two germline ends. CDR3 length: 14 residues. DNA of the CDR3: TGTGCCACCAGTGATTTAAGTATCAATCAGCCCCAGCATTTT. This codes for CATSDLSINQPQHF.

The DNA for the CDR3 is TGCAGCGTTGTGACAGGGGGAGAGCAGTACTTC. It encodes CSVVTGGEQYF. This chain uses TRBV29-1 with TRBJ2-7; TRBD1 matches 9 bases. This CDR3 contains 11 residues. Germline trimming cut 4 bases from V and 7 bases from J; bases unmatched to any gene: 2. Germline V gives CDR1 SQVTM, CDR2 ANQGSEA.

The CDR3 region is CASSLGTIGRASTGELFF. CDR3 DNA: TGTGCCAGCAGCTTGGGCACTATCGGGAGGGCCTCGACCGGGGAGCTGTTTTTT. The chain joins TRBV5-4 to TRBJ2-2, with 8 bases fitting TRBD2. Trimming cost V 0 bases and J 5 bases; bases outside gene matches: 12. The CDR3 runs 18 residues. From germline, CDR1 is SGHNT and CDR2 YYREEE (reference sequence).

This chain uses TRBV18 with TRBJ1-5; 7 bases are a match to TRBD1. CDR3 length: 14 amino acids. The germline V gene has CDR1 KGHSH and CDR2 LQKENI. With 3 bases clipped from V and 6 bases from J, the junction kept 5 bases outside the gene matches. CDR3 bases: TGTGCCAGCTCACCTGACAGGGCTGTTCAGCCCCAGCATTTT. Its protein is CASSPDRAVQPQHF.

This clonotype is termed large. The genes are TRBV29-1 and TRBJ1-2, with D tentatively TRBD1 (6 bases). Trimming pared 1 base from V and 8 bases from J, leaving 17 bases between. CDR1 SQVTM and CDR2 ANQGSEA come from the germline V gene. The CDR3 sequence is 14 residues long. This CDR3 reads CSVEATGISRGYTF. CDR3 coding DNA: TGCAGCGTTGAAGCCACAGGGATTTCCAGGGGCTACACCTTC.

By share, this clonotype ranks as large. The gene calls are TRBV7-6 and TRBJ1-3; tentative D call: TRBD1 (6 bases). Looked up from germline, CDR1 is SGHVS and CDR2 is FNYEAQ. CDR3 size: 15 residues. Trimming pared 5 bases from V and 1 base from J, leaving 12 bases between. The CDR3 spells CASSRTGTSGNTIYF. CDR3 DNA sequence: TGTGCCAGCAGCCGAACCGGGACATCTGGAAACACCATATATTTT.

The CDR3 coding sequence is TGTGCCATCAGTGAGTCTTGGAGGGACGGCACCTACGAGCAGTACTTC. Protein sequence: CAISESWRDGTYEQYF. V is TRBV10-3 and J is TRBJ2-7, with D maybe TRBD2 (6 bases). This CDR3 has 16 residues. Germline CDR1 ENHRY, CDR2 SYGVKD. Deletions cut 0 bases from V and 2 bases from J, with 14 bases between.

This clonotype was seen just once. The junction does not match germline at one end; this may be a read error. The chain couples TRBV19 to TRBJ1-1; D is unclear. This CDR3 region has 14 residues. From germline, CDR1 is LNHDA and CDR2 SQIVND (reference sequence). CDR3 protein: CASSRRAVNTEALF. Written as DNA, the CDR3 is TGTGCCAGTAGTAGGCGGGCGGTGAACACTGAAGCTCTCTTT.